This record looks at one TCR beta chain sequence and its context. No antigen is known for it. 250,000 to 300,000 cells per CD8+ T cell subset were flow-sorted in triplicate. Naive CD8+ T cells were CD45RO-CCR7+CD27+CD95-. This sample stems from a study of CXCR3-negative and CXCR3-positive naive CD8 T cells. Study outcomes and limitations: Memory CD8+ cells had much lower diversity, and both naive subsets had comparably high diversity. With respect to TRBV-TRBJ usage, naive CXCR3-negative and CXCR3-positive cells were similar; memory differed.

This CDR3 is 13 amino acids long. Germline V gives CDR1 SQVTM, CDR2 ANQGSEA. The authors prepared UMI-labeled TRB cDNA libraries by 5' RACE. TCRdb re-analyzed the 5' RACE reads; it lists each CDR3 protein once, without DNA. Its table lists around 81,000 distinct CDR3 sequences. This receptor was taken from a human donor in good health. Some clones in this sample may be carry-over from other donors' samples. Sequencing used naive CXCR3- CD8+ T cells from blood. This sample's subset: CD45RO-CCR7+CD27+CD95- naive CD8+ T cells lacking CXCR3 (TNR3-). The rearrangement uses TRBV29-1 and TRBJ2-2. The CDR3 reads CSASDGNTGELFF.